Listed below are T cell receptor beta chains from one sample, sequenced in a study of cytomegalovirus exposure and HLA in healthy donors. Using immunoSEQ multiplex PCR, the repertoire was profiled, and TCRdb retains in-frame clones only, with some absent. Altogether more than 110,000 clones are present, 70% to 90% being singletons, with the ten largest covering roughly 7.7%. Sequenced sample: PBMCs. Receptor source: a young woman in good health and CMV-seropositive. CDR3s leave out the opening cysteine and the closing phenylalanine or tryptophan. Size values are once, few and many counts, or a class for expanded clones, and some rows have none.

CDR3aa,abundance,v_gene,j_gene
ASSLFGHNAYEQY,.,TRBV28,TRBJ2-7
ASSSWQGAGNTIY,.,TRBV6-5,TRBJ1-3
ASSVPAVTGELF,.,TRBV9,TRBJ2-2
ASSLDSPSNQPQH,.,TRBV7-9,TRBJ1-5
ASGAQGSDTIY,.,TRBV2,TRBJ1-3
ASSVASGRDYGYT,once,TRBV9,TRBJ1-2
ASSYRGVNSPLH,once,TRBV5-8,TRBJ1-6
ASSLDRDDSPLH,.,TRBV28,TRBJ1-6
ASTSIRLGQGYNEQF,once,TRBV18,TRBJ2-1
ASSFSDRGGSIHEQY,once,TRBV5-1,TRBJ2-7
ASSPGGAGETQY,.,TRBV7-2,TRBJ2-5
ASSLSDSRSGANVLT,.,TRBV27,TRBJ2-6
ASSVAGVNEQF,.,TRBV6-4,TRBJ2-1
ASSFPGTEQY,.,TRBV7-9,TRBJ2-7
ASSAGQGIGELF,.,TRBV10-1,TRBJ2-2
SADSGRGTGELF,.,TRBV29-1,TRBJ2-2
ASSHENTGLAGAHNYNEQF,.,TRBV4-1,TRBJ2-1
SAGQDQPQH,few,TRBV20-1,TRBJ1-5
ASSLYRGADEQF,.,TRBV27,TRBJ2-1
ASSLLATEAF,.,TRBV7-9,TRBJ1-1
ASSLIPPGQGITTNEKLF,.,TRBV5-1,TRBJ1-4
ASSPTSGRGSYNEQF,.,TRBV27,TRBJ2-1
ASSFGGREQF,few,TRBV7-2,TRBJ2-1
ASGPQGDYGYT,.,TRBV2,TRBJ1-2
ASGQGVEYEQY,once,TRBV9,TRBJ2-7
ASSYSRTGGPEQY,.,TRBV6-5,TRBJ2-7
ASSLGQANYGYT,once,TRBV7-9,TRBJ1-2
ASSAGSGELF,.,TRBV2,TRBJ2-2
ASSLYVRVSNTEAF,.,TRBV5-1,TRBJ1-1
ASNSRAGTNEKLF,.,TRBV2,TRBJ1-4
ASSLHGRQGADYGYT,.,TRBV4-2,TRBJ1-2
ASSLAVGRGNTIY,.,TRBV7-2,TRBJ1-3
SGEGGNTQY,.,TRBV20-1,TRBJ2-3
ASRTGGGSGYT,.,TRBV7-9,TRBJ1-2
ASSSQGPWQPQH,few,TRBV27,TRBJ1-5
ASSSGEGPEAF,.,TRBV2,TRBJ1-1
ASSQRRGAGETQY,.,TRBV5-4,TRBJ2-5
ASSSSTGGFYEQY,.,TRBV7-2,TRBJ2-7
ASSYGTSGSGELF,.,TRBV5-1,TRBJ2-2
ASSLGLAGAQRVYNEQF,.,TRBV7-8,TRBJ2-1
ASREGSNEKLF,.,TRBV28,TRBJ1-4
ASSLTGLAVQDEQF,.,TRBV2,TRBJ2-1
ASSLRGNQPQH,.,TRBV7-2,TRBJ1-5
ASSYLGRTNYGYT,.,TRBV6-5,TRBJ1-2
ASRNRGSIGYEQY,.,TRBV27,TRBJ2-7
ASSYRLAGGPGVSYEQY,.,TRBV5-1,TRBJ2-7
ASSPSGAPETQY,.,TRBV9,TRBJ2-5